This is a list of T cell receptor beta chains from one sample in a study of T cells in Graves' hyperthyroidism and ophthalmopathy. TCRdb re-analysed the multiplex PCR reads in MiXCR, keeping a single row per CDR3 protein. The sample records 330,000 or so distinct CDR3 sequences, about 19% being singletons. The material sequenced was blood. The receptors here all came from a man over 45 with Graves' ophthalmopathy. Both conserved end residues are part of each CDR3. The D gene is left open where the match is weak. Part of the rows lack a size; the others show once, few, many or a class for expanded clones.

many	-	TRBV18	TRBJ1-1	TGTGCCAGCTCACAGTCACGTCCGAACACTGAAGCTTTCTTT	CASSQSRPNTEAFF
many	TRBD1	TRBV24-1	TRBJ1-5	TGTGCCACCAGTGCCGCGATAGGGACAGGGGGCGGACAGCCCCAGCATTTT	CATSAAIGTGGGQPQHF
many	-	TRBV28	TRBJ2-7	TGTGCCACTATCAGTCGGGTCTCCTACGAGCAGTACTTC	CATISRVSYEQYF
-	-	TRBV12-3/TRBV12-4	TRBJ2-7	TGTGCCAGCAGTTTACGAGGGTTGGTCTCCGAGCAGTACTTC	CASSLRGLVSEQYF
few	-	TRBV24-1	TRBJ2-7	TGTGCCACCAGTGATATCAATGACTACGAGCAGTACTTC	CATSDINDYEQYF
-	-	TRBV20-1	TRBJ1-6	TGCAGTGCTAGAGATACTAGAGGATCGAGCTCCTATAATTCACCCCTCCACTTT	CSARDTRGSSSYNSPLHF
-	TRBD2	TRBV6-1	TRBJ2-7	TGTGCCAGCAGTTCAACTAGCGGGAGTTACGAGCAGTACTTC	CASSSTSGSYEQYF
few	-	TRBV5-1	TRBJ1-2	TGCGCCAGCAGCCTGGGCTTGCCGGTCTATGGCTACACCTTC	CASSLGLPVYGYTF
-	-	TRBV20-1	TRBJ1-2	TGCAGTGCTAGCAATGGCTACACCTTC	CSASNGYTF
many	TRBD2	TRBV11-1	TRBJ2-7	TGTGCCAGCAGCTCAAGCGGGAGGAGATACGAGCAGTACTTC	CASSSSGRRYEQYF
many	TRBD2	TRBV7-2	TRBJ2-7	TGTGCCAGCAGCTTCAGGGCTAGCGGGAGTTACGAGCAGTACTTC	CASSFRASGSYEQYF
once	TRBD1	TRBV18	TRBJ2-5	TGTGCCAGCTCAACAGGGACAGGGGGTCAAGAGACCCAGTACTTC	CASSTGTGGQETQYF
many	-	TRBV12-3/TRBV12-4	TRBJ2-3	TGTGCCAGCAGTCGGGGAAGAGGGAGACAAGATACGCAGTATTTT	CASSRGRGRQDTQYF
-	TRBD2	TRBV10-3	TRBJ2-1	TGTGCCATCAGTGACCAACCGGGCGGCGGGAGGGCATTGGAGCAGTTCTTC	CAISDQPGGGRALEQFF
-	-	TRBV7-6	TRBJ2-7	TGTGCCAGCAGTCCGAACTGGGGGCAGCACTCCTACGAGCAGTACTTC	CASSPNWGQHSYEQYF
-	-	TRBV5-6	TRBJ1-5	TGTGCCAGCAGCTTGGCGGGGGTAGGTCAGCCCCAGCATTTT	CASSLAGVGQPQHF
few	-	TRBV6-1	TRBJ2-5	TGTGCCAGCAGTGAAATGGGGCAAGAGACCCAGTACTTC	CASSEMGQETQYF
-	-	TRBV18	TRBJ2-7	TGTGCCAGCACTACCGGACAAGCCTACGAGCAGTACTTC	CASTTGQAYEQYF
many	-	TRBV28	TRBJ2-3	TGTGCCAGCAGTTGGGGGGTAGAGGCGGGCACAGATACGCAGTATTTT	CASSWGVEAGTDTQYF
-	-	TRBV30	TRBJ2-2	TGTGCCTGGAACGTTCGGGGGCCCGGGGAGCTGTTTTTT	CAWNVRGPGELFF
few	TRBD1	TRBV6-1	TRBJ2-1	TGTGCCAGCAACCTATCCGGGACAGGGAGCAATGAGCAGTTCTTC	CASNLSGTGSNEQFF
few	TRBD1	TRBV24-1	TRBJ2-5	TGTGCCACCAGTGATTTGCCCTGGACAGGGGGAGAGACCCAGTACTTC	CATSDLPWTGGETQYF
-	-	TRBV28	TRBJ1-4	TGTGCCAGCAGTTTAGATGGAGGGGGTGAAAAACTGTTTTTT	CASSLDGGGEKLFF
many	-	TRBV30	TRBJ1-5	TGTGCCTGGAGCATTGGGGGAAAAGATCAGCCCCAGCATTTT	CAWSIGGKDQPQHF
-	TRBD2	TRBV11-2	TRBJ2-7	TGTGCCAGCACCCCCCACAGAGCGGGAGCGGTCGAGCAGTACTTC	CASTPHRAGAVEQYF
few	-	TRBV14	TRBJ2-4	TGTGCCAGCAGCCAAGTTCGGAACATTCAGTACTTC	CASSQVRNIQYF
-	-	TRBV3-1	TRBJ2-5	TGTGCCAGCAGCAAGGGCCTGACGGGAGCGGAGACCCAGTACTTC	CASSKGLTGAETQYF